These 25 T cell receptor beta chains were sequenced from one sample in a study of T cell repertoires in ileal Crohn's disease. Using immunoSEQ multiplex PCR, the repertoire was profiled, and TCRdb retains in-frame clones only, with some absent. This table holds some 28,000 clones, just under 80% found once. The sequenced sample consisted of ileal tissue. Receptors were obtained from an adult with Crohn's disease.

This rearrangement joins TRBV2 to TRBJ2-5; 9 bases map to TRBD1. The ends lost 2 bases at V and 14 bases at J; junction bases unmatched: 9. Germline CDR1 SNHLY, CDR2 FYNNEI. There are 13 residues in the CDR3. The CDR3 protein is CASSEPGTGFSYF. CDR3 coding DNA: TGTGCCAGCAGTGAACCCGGGACAGGGTTTAGTTACTTC.

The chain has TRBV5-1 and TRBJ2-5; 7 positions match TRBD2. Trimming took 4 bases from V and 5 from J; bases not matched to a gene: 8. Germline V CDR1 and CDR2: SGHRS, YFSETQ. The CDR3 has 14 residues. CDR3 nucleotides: TGCGCCAGCAGCAACGCCGGGGGAGGGGAGACCCAGTACTTC. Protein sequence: CASSNAGGGETQYF.

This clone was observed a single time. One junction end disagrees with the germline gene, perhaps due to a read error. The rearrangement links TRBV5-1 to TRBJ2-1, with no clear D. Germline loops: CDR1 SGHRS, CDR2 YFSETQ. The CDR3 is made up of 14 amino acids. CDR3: CASSLEASYNEQFF. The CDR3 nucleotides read TGCGCCAGCAGCTTGGAAGCCTCCTATAATGAGCAGTTCTTC.

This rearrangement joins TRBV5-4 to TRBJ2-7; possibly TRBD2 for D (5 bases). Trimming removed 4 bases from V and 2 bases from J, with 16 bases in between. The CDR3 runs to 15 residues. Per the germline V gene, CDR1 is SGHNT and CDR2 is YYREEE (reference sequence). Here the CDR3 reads CASSKEGTLTYEQYF. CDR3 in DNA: TGTGCCAGCAGCAAAGAGGGTACACTAACCTACGAGCAGTACTTC.

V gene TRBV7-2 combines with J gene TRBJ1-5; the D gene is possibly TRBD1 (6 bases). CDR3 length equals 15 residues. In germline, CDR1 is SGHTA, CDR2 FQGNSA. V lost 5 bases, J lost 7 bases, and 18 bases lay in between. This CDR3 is CASSLRGGGGQPQHF. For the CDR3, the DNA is TGTGCCAGCAGCCTGCGGGGAGGGGGAGGGCAGCCCCAGCATTTT.

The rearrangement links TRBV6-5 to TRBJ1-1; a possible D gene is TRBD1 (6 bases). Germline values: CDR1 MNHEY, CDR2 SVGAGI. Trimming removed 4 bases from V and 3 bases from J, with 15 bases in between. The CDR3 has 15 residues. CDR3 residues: CASSSTQGTYTEAFF. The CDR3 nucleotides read TGTGCCAGCAGTTCAACTCAGGGGACCTACACTGAAGCTTTCTTT.

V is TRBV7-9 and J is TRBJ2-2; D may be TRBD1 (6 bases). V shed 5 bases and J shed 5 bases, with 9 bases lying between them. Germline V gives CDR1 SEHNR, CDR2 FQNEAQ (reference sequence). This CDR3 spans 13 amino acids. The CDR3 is CASSVRGTGELFF. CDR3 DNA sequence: TGTGCCAGCAGCGTCAGGGGTACCGGGGAGCTGTTTTTT.

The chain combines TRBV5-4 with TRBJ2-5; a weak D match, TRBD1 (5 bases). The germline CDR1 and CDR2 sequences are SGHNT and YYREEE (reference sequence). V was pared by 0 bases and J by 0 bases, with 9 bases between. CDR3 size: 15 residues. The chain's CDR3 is CASSLGGANQETQYF. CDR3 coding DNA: TGTGCCAGCAGCTTGGGGGGCGCGAACCAAGAGACCCAGTACTTC.

This CDR3 is CASSPGWRAGNTIYF. In DNA form, the CDR3 reads TGTGCCAGCTCACCCGGATGGAGGGCCGGAAACACCATATATTTT. This sequence joins TRBV18 and TRBJ1-3; D unclear. CDR1 KGHSH and CDR2 LQKENI come from the germline V gene. The length of the CDR3 is 15 residues. V lost 3 bases, J lost 4 bases, and 13 bases lay in between. The whole variable domain, filled in from reference TRBV18 and TRBJ1-3, reads NAGVMQNPRHLVRRRGQEARLRCSPMKGHSHVYWYRQLPEEGLKFMVYLQKENIIDESGMPKERFSAEFPKEGPSILRIQQVVRGDSAAYFCASSPGWRAGNTIYFGEGSWLTVV.

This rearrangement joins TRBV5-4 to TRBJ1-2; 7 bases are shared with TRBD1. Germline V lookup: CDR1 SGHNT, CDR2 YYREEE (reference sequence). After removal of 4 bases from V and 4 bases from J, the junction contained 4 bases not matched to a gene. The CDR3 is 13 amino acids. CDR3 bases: TGTGCCAGCAGCGCTGGACAGGCCTATGGCTACACCTTC. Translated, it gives CASSAGQAYGYTF.

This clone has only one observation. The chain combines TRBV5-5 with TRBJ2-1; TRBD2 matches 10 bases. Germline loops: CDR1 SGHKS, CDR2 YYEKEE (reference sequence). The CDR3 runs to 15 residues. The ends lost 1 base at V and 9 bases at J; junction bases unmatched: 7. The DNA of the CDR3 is TGTGCCAGCAGCTTGTTCACTAGCGGGGAGGGTGAGCAGTTCTTC. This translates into CASSLFTSGEGEQFF.

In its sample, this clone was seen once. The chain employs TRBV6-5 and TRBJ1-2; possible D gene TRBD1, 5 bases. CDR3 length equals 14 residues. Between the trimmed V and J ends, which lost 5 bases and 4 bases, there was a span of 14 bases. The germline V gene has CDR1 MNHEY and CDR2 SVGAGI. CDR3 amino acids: CASSRTAGRYGYTF. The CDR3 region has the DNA TGTGCCAGCAGTCGAACCGCAGGGCGCTATGGCTACACCTTC.

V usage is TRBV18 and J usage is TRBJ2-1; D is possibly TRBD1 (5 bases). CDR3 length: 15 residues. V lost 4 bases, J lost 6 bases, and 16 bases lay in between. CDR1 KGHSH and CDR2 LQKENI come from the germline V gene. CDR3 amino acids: CASSRRGNKGNEQFF. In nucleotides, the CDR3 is TGTGCCAGCTCACGAAGGGGTAATAAAGGCAATGAGCAGTTCTTC.

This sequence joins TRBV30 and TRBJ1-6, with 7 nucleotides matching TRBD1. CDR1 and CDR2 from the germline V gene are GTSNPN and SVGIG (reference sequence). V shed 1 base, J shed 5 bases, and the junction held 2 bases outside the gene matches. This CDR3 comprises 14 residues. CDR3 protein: CAWSAGQHNSPLHF. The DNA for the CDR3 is TGTGCCTGGAGTGCGGGACAGCATAATTCACCCCTCCACTTT.

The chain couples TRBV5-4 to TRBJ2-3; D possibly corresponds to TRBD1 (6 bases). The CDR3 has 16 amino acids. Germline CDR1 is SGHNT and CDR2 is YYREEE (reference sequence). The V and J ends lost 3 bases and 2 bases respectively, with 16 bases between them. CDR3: CASSSRTLGATDTQYF. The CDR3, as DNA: TGTGCCAGCAGCTCGCGAACCTTGGGGGCCACAGATACGCAGTATTTT. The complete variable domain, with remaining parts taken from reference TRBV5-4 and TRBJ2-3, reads ETGVTQSPTHLIKTRGQQVTLRCSSQSGHNTVSWYQQALGQGPQFIFQYYREEENGRGNFPPRFSGLQFPNYSSELNVNALELDDSALYLCASSSRTLGATDTQYFGPGTRLTVL.

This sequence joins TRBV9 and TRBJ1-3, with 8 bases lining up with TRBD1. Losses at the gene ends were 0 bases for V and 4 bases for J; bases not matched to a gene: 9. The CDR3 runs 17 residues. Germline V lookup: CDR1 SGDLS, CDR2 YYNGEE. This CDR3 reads CASSVGAGGRWGNTIYF. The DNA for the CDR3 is TGTGCCAGCAGCGTAGGGGCAGGGGGCAGGTGGGGAAACACCATATATTTT.

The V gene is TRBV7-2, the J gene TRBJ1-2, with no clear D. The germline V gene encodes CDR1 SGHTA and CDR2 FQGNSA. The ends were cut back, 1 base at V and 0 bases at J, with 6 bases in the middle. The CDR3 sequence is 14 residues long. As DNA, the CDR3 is TGTGCCAGCAGCTTAGTGTCAGCTAACTATGGCTACACCTTC. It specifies CASSLVSANYGYTF. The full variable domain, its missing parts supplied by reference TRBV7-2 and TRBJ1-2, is GAGVSQSPSNKVTEKGKDVELRCDPISGHTALYWYRQSLGQGLEFLIYFQGNSAPDKSGLPSDRFSAERTGGSVSTLTIQRTQQEDSAVYLCASSLVSANYGYTFGSGTRLTVV.

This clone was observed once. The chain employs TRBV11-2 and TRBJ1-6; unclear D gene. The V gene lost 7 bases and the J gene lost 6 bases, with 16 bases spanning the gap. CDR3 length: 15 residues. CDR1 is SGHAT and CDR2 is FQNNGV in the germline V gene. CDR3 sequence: CASTLSSVANSPLHF. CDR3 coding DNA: TGTGCCAGCACCCTTTCTAGCGTCGCTAATTCACCCCTCCACTTT.

CDR3 in DNA: TGCGCCAGCAGCCAAACTGTGAGAAATGAAAAACTGTTTTTT. Its translation is CASSQTVRNEKLFF. The chain couples TRBV4-1 to TRBJ1-4; no clear D gene. The CDR3 runs to 14 residues. V dropped 2 bases and J dropped 5 bases, with 9 bases sitting between them. Germline CDR1 MGHRA, CDR2 YSYEKL.

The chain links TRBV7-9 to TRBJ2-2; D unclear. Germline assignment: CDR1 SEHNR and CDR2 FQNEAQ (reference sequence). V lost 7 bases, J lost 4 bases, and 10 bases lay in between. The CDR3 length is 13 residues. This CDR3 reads CASTVTLTGELFF. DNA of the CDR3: TGTGCCAGCACCGTTACTCTCACCGGGGAGCTGTTTTTT. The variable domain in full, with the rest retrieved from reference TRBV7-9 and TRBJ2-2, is DTGVSQNPRHKITKRGQNVTFRCDPISEHNRLYWYRQTLGQGPEFLTYFQNEAQLEKSRLLSDRFSAERPKGSFSTLEIQRTEQGDSAMYLCASTVTLTGELFFGEGSRLTVL.

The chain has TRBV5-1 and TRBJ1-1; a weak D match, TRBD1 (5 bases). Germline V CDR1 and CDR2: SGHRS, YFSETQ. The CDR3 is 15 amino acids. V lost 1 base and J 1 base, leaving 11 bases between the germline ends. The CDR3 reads CASSLSAGPNTEAFF. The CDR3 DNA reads TGCGCCAGCAGCTTGAGCGCAGGGCCGAACACTGAAGCTTTCTTT.

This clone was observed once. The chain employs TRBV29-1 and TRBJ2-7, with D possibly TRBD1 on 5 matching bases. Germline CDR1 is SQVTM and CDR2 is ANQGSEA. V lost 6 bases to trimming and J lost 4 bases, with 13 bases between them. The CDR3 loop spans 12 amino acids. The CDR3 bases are TGCAGCGTCGTTGTGTCAGGGTACGAGCAGTACTTC. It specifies CSVVVSGYEQYF.

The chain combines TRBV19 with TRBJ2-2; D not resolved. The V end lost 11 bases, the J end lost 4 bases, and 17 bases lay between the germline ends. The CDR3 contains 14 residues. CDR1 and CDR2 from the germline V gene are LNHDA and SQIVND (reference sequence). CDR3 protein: CAARGSPSTGELFF. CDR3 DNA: TGTGCCGCACGCGGCTCCCCTAGCACCGGGGAGCTGTTTTTT.

The CDR3 is CSAGQRVVGTQYF. The CDR3 DNA reads TGCAGCGCGGGACAGAGGGTAGTCGGTACGCAGTATTTT. V and J are TRBV29-1 and TRBJ2-3; 7 bases are a match to TRBD1. Trimming took 7 bases from V and 8 from J; bases not matched to a gene: 12. Germline V CDR1 and CDR2: SQVTM, ANQGSEA. The length of the CDR3 is 13 residues.

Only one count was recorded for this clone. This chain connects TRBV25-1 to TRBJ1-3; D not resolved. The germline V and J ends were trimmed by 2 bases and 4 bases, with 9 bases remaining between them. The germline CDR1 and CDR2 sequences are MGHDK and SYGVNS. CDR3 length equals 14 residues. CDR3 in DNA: TGTGCCAGCAGTGAAGGACTTATGGGAAACACCATATATTTT. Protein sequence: CASSEGLMGNTIYF.